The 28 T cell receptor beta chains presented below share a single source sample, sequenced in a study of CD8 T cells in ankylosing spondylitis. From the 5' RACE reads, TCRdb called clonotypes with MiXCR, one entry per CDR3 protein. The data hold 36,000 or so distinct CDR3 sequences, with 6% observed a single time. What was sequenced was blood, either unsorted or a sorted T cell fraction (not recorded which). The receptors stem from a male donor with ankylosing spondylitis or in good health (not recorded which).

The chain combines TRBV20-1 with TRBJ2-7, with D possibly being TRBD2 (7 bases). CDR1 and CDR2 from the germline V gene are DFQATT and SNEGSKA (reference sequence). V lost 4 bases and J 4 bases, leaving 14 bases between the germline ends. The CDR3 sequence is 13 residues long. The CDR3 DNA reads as TGCAGTGCTATTAAGGGGGGGGCATACGAGCAGTACTTC. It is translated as CSAIKGGAYEQYF.

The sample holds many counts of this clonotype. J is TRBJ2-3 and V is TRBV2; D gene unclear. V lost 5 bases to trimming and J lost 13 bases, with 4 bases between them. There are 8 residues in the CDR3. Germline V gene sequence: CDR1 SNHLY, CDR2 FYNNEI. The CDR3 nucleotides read TGTGCCAGCAGTAGGGAGTATTTT. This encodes CASSREYF.

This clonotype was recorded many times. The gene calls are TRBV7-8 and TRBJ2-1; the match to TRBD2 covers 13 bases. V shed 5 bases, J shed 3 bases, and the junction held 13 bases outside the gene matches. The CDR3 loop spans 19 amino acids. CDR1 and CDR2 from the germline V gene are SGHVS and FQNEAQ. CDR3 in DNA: TGTGCCAGCAGCGCCGGACTAGCGGGGGTACAGATGTTCTACAATGAGCAGTTCTTC. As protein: CASSAGLAGVQMFYNEQFF.

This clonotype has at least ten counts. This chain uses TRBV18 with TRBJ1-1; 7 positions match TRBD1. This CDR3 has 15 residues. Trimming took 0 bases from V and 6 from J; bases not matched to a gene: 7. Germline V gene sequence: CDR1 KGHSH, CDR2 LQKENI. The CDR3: CASSPPTGIGAEAFF. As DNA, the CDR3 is TGTGCCAGCTCACCACCGACAGGGATCGGGGCTGAAGCTTTCTTT.

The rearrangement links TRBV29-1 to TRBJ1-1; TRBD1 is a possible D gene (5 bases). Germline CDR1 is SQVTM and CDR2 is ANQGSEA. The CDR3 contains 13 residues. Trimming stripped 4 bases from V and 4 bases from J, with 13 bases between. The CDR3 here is CSVGRDLGTEAFF. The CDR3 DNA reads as TGCAGCGTTGGCAGGGACTTAGGCACTGAAGCTTTCTTT.

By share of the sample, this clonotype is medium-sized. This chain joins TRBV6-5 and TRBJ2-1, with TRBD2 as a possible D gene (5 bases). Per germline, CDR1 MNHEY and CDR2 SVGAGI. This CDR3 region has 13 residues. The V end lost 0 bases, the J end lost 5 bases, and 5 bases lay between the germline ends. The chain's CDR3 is CASSYSTNNEQFF. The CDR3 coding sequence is TGTGCCAGCAGTTACTCGACTAACAATGAGCAGTTCTTC.

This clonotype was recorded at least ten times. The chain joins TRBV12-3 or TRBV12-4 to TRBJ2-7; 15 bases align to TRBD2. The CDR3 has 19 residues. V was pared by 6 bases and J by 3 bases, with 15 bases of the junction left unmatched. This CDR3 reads CASSQGLAGGSYPDYEQYF. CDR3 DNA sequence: TGTGCCAGCAGCCAGGGACTAGCGGGAGGTTCTTACCCCGACTACGAGCAGTACTTC.

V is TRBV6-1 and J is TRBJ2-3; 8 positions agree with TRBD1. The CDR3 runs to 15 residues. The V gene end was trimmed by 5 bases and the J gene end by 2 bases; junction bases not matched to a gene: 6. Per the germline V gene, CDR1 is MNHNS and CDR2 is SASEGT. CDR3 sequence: CASSQDRGATDTQYF. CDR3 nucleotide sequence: TGTGCCAGCAGTCAAGACAGGGGCGCCACAGATACGCAGTATTTT.

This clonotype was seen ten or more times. In nucleotides, the CDR3 is TGTGCCAGCAGTTCCCGTGGGAGCGGCCCCTACAATGAGCAGTTCTTC. Residues: CASSSRGSGPYNEQFF. The chain joins TRBV27 to TRBJ2-1; possible D gene TRBD2, 5 bases. The V and J ends lost 4 bases and 2 bases respectively, with 15 bases between them. Germline V lookup: CDR1 MNHEY, CDR2 SMNVEV (reference sequence). The CDR3 loop spans 16 amino acids.

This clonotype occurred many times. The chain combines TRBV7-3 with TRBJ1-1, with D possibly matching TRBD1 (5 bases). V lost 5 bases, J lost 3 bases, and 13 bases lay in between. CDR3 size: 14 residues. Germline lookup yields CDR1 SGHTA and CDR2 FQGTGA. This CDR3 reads CASSRAGGDTEAFF. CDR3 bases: TGTGCCAGCAGCCGGGCGGGGGGGGACACTGAAGCTTTCTTT.

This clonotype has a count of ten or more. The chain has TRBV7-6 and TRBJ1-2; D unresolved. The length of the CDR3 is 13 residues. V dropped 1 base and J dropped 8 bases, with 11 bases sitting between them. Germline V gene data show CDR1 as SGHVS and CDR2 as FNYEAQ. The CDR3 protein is CASSLGVDGGYTF. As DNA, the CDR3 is TGTGCCAGCAGCTTAGGGGTAGATGGCGGCTACACCTTC.

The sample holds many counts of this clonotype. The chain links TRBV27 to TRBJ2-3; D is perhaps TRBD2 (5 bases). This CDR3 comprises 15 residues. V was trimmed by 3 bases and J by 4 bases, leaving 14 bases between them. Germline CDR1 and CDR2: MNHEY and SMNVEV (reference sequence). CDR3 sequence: CASSFGGFGADTQYF. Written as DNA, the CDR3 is TGTGCCAGCAGTTTCGGCGGGTTCGGCGCAGATACGCAGTATTTT.

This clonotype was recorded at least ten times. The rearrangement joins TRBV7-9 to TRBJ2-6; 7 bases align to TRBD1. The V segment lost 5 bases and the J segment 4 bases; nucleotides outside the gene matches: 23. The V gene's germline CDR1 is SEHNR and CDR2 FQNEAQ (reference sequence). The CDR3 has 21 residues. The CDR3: CASSPMSGRGITPSGANVLTF. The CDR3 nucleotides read TGTGCCAGCAGCCCGATGAGTGGCAGGGGGATCACTCCCTCCGGGGCCAACGTCCTGACTTTC.

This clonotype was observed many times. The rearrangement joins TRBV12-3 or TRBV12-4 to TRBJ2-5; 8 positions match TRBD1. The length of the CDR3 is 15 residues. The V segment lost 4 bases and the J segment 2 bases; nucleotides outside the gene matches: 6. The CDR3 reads CASSWTGWAQETQYF. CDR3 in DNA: TGTGCCAGCAGTTGGACAGGGTGGGCACAAGAGACCCAGTACTTC.

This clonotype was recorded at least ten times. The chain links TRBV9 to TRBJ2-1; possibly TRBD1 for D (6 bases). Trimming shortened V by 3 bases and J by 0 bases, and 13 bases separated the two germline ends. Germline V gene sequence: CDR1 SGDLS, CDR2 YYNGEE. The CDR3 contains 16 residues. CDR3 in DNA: TGTGCCAGCAGCGGGGGCCTAGGGGGCTCCTACAATGAGCAGTTCTTC. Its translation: CASSGGLGGSYNEQFF.

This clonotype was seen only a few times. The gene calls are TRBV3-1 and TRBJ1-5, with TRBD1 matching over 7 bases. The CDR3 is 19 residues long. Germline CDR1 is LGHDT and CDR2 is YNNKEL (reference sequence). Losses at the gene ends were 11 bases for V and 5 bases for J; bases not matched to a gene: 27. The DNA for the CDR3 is TGTGCCTTCGGCTTCGCCTCACTACTCCGGGACAGAGGCTATCAGCCCCAGCATTTT. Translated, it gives CAFGFASLLRDRGYQPQHF.

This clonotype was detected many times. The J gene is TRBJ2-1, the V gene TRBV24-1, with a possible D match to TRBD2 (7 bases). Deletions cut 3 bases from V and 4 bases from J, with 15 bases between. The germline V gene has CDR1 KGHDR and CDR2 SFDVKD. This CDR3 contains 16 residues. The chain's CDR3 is CATSDGGGASYNEQFF. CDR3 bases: TGTGCCACCAGTGATGGTGGGGGGGCTTCTTACAATGAGCAGTTCTTC.

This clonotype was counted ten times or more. The CDR3: CASSDDGSSYNEQFF. CDR3 coding DNA: TGCGCCAGCAGTGACGACGGGAGCTCCTACAATGAGCAGTTCTTC. This sequence joins TRBV10-2 and TRBJ2-1; possible D gene TRBD2, 6 bases. The germline V and J ends were trimmed by 3 bases and 0 bases, with 9 bases remaining between them. The germline gives CDR1 WSHSY, CDR2 SAAADI. This CDR3 comprises 15 residues.

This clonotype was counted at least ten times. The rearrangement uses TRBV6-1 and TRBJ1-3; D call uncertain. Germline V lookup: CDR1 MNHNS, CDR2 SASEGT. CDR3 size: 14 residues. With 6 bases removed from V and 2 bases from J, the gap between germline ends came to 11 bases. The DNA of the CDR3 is TGTGCCAGCAGGAAAGGGTTAACTGGAAACACCATATATTTT. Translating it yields CASRKGLTGNTIYF.

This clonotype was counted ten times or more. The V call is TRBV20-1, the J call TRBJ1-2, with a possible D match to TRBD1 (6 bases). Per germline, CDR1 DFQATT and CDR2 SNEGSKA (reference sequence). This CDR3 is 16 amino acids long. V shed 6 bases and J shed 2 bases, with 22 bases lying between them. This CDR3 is CSAPRPGRGRNYGYTF. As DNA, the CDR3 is TGCAGTGCCCCGCGCCCGGGCAGGGGTAGGAACTATGGCTACACCTTC.

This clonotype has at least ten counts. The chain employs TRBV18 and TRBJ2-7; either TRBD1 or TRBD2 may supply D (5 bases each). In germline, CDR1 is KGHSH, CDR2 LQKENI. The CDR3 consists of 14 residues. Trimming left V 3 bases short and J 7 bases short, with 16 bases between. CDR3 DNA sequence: TGTGCCAGCTCACCTGGGACGGTCGAGGGAGAGCAGTACTTC. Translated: CASSPGTVEGEQYF.

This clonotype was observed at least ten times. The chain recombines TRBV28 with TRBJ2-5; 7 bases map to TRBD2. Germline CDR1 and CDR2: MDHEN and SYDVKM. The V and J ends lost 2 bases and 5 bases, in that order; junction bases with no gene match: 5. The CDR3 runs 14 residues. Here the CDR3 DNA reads TGTGCCAGCAGTTTAGGGGGGGTCGGGGAGACCCAGTACTTC. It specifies CASSLGGVGETQYF. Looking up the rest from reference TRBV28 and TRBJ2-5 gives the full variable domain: DVKVTQSSRYLVKRTGEKVFLECVQDMDHENMFWYRQDPGLGLRLIYFSYDVKMKEKGDIPEGYSVSREKKERFSLILESASTNQTSMYLCASSLGGVGETQYFGPGTRLLVL.

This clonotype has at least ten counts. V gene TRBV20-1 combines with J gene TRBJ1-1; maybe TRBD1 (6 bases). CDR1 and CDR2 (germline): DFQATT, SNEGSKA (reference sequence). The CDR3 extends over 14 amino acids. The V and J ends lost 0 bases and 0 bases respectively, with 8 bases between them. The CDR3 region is CSARDRGMNTEAFF. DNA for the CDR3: TGCAGTGCTAGAGACAGGGGAATGAACACTGAAGCTTTCTTT.

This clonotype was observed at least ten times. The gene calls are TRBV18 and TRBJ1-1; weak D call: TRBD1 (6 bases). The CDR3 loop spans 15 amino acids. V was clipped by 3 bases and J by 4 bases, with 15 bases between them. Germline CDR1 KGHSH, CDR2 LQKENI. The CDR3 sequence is CASSPDSPKGTEAFF. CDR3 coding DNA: TGTGCCAGCTCACCGGACAGTCCGAAGGGCACTGAAGCTTTCTTT. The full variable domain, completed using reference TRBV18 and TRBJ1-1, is NAGVMQNPRHLVRRRGQEARLRCSPMKGHSHVYWYRQLPEEGLKFMVYLQKENIIDESGMPKERFSAEFPKEGPSILRIQQVVRGDSAAYFCASSPDSPKGTEAFFGQGTRLTVV.

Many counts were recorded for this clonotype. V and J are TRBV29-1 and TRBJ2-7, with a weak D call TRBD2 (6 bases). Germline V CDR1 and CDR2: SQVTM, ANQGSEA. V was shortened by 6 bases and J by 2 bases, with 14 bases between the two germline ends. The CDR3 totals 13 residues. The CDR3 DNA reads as TGCAGCGTGGCGGGGCAGCACACCTACGAGCAGTACTTC. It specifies CSVAGQHTYEQYF.

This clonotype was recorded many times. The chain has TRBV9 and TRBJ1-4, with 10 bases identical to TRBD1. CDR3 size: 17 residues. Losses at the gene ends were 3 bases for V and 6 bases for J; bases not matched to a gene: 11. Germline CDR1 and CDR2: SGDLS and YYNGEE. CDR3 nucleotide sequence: TGTGCCAGCAGCGCCCGATCAACCGGGACAGGGGATGAAAAACTGTTTTTT. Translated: CASSARSTGTGDEKLFF.

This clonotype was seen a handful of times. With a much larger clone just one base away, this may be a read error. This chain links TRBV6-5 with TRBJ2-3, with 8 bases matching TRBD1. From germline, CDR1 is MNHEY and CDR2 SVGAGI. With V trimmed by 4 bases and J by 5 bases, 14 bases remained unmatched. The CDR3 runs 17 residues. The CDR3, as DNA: TGTGCCAGCAGTTGCTCGTTGGGCAGGGGGCTTGGAGATACGCAGTATTTT. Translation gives CASSCSLGRGLGDTQYF.

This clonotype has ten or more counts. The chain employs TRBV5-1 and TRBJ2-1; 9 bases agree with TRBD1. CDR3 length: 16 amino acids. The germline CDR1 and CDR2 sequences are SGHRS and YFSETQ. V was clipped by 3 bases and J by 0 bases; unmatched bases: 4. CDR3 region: CASSWTGANSYNEQFF. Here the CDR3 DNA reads TGCGCCAGCAGCTGGACAGGGGCTAACTCCTACAATGAGCAGTTCTTC. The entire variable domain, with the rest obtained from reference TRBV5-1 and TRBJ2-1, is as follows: KAGVTQTPRYLIKTRGQQVTLSCSPISGHRSVSWYQQTPGQGLQFLFEYFSETQRNKGNFPGRFSGRQFSNSRSEMNVSTLELGDSALYLCASSWTGANSYNEQFFGPGTRLTVL.